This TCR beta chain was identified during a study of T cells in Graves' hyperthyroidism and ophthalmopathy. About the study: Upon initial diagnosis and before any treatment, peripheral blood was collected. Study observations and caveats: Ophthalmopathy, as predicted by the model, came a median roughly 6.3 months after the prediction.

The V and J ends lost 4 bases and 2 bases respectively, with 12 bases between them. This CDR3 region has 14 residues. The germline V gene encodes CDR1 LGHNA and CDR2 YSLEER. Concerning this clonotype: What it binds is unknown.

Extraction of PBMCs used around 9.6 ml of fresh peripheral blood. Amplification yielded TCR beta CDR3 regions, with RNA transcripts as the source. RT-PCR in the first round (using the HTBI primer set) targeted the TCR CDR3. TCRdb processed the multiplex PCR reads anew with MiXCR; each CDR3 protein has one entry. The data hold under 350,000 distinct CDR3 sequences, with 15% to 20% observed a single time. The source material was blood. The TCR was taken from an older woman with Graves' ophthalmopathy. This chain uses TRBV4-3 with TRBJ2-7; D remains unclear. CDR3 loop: CASSPTANTYEQYF. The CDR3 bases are TGCGCCAGCAGCCCGACCGCCAATACCTACGAGCAGTACTTC.